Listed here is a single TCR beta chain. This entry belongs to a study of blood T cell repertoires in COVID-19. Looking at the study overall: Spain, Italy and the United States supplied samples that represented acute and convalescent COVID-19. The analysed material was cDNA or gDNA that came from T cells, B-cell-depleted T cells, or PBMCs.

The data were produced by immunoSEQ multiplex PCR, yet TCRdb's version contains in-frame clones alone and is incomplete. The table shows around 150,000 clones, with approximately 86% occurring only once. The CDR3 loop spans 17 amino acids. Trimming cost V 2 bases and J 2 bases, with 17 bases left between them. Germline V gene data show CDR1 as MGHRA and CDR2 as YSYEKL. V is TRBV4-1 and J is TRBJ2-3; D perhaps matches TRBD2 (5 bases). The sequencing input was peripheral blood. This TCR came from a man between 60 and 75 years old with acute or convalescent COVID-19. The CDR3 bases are TGCGCCAGCAGCCAAACCCCCGCGGGCGGTACCACAGATACGCAGTATTTT. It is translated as CASSQTPAGGTTDTQYF.